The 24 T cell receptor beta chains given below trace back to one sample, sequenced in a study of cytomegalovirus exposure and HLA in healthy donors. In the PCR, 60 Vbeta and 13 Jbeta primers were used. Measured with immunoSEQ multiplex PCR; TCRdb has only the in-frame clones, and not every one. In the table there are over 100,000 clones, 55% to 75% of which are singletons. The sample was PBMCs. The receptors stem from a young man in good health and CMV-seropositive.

This CDR3 is CASSLEQTGGFGELFF. CDR3 coding DNA: TGTGCCAGCAGCTTGGAGCAAACGGGAGGCTTCGGGGAGCTGTTTTTT. The J gene is TRBJ2-2, the V gene TRBV5-5; 7 bases align to TRBD2. Germline trimming cut 0 bases from V and 7 bases from J; bases unmatched to any gene: 9. CDR1 is SGHKS and CDR2 is YYEKEE in the germline V gene (reference sequence). This CDR3 is 16 amino acids long.

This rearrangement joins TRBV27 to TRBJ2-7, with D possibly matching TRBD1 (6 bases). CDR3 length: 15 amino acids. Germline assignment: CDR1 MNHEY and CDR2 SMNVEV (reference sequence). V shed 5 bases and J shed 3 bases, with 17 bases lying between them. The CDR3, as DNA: TGTGCCAGCAGTCCCCGACAGGTTTCGTACTACGAGCAGTACTTC. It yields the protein CASSPRQVSYYEQYF.

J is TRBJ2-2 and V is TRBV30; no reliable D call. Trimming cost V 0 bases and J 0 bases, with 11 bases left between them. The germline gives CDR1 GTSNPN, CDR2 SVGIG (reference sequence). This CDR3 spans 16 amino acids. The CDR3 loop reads CAWSVLEVPNTGELFF. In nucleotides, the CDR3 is TGTGCCTGGAGTGTACTCGAGGTTCCGAACACCGGGGAGCTGTTTTTT.

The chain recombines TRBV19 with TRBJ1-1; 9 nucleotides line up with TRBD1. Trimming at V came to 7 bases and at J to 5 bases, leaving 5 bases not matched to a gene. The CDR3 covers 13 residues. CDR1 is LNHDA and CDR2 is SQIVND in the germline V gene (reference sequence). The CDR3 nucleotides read TGTGCCAGTAAGGGACAGGGATATACTGAAGCTTTCTTT. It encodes CASKGQGYTEAFF.

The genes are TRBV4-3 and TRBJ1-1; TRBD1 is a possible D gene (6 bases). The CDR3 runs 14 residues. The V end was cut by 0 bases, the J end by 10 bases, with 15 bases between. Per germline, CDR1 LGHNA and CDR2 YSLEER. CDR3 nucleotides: TGCGCCAGCAGCCAAGATCTCGCAGGGGTGGTAGCTTTCTTT. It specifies CASSQDLAGVVAFF.

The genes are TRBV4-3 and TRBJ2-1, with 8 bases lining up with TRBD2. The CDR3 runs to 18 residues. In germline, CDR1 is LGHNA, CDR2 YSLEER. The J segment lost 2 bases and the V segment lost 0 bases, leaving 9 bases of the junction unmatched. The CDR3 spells CASSQDLAGAGAYNEQFF. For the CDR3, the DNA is TGCGCCAGCAGCCAAGACCTAGCGGGTGCGGGAGCCTACAATGAGCAGTTCTTC.

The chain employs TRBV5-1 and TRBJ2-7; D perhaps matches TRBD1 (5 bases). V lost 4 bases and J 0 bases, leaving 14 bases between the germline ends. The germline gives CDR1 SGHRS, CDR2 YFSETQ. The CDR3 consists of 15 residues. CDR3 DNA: TGCGCCAGCAGCCCGTACCAGGGCAGCTCCTACGAGCAGTACTTC. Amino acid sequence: CASSPYQGSSYEQYF.

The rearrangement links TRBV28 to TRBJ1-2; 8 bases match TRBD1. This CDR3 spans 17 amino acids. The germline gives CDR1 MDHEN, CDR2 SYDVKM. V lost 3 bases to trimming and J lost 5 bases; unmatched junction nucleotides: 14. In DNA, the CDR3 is TGTGCCAGCAGTTTCTCACCTGGACAGGGAAGGGGATATGGCTACACCTTC. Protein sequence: CASSFSPGQGRGYGYTF.

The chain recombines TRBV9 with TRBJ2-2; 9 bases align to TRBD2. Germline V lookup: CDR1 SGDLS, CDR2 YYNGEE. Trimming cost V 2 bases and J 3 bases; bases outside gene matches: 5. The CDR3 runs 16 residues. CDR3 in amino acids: CASSVYAGGDTGELFF. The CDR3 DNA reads TGTGCCAGCAGCGTCTACGCGGGGGGGGACACCGGGGAGCTGTTTTTT.

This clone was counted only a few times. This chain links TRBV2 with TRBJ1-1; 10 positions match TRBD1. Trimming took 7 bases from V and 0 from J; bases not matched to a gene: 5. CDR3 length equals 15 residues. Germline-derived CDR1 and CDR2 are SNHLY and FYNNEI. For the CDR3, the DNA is TGTGCCAGCAACCGGGACAGGGGCTTGAACACTGAAGCTTTCTTT. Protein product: CASNRDRGLNTEAFF.

The CDR3 region has the DNA TGTGCCAGCAGTTCCCTGGGGGGGGTGGTTGAAGCTTTCTTT. It translates to CASSSLGGVVEAFF. The rearrangement links TRBV27 to TRBJ1-1; D perhaps matches TRBD1 (5 bases). V was trimmed by 4 bases and J by 7 bases, leaving 16 bases between them. The CDR3 is made up of 14 amino acids. CDR1 and CDR2 from the germline V gene are MNHEY and SMNVEV (reference sequence).

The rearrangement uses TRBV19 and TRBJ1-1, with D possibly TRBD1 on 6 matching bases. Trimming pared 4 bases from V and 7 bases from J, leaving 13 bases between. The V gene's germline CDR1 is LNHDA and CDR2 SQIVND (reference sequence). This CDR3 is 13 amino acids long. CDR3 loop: CASSKTDSREAFF. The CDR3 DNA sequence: TGTGCCAGTAGTAAGACGGACAGCCGTGAAGCTTTCTTT.

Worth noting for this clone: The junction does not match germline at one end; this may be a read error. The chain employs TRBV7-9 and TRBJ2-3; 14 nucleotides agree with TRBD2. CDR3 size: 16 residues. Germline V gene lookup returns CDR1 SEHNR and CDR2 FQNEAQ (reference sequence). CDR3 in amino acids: CSSSLAGTSGRDTQYF. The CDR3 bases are TGTTCCAGCAGCTTAGCCGGGACTAGCGGGAGAGATACGCAGTATTTT. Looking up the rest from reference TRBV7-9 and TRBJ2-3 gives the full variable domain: DTGVSQNPRHKITKRGQNVTFRCDPISEHNRLYWYRQTLGQGPEFLTYFQNEAQLEKSRLLSDRFSAERPKGSFSTLEIQRTEQGDSAMYLCSSSLAGTSGRDTQYFGPGTRLTVL.

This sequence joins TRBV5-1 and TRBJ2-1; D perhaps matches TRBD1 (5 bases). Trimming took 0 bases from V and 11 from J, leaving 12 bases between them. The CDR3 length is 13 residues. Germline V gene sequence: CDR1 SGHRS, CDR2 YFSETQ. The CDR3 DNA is TGCGCCAGCAGCTTGGTACTTCAGGGAAAGCAGTTCTTC. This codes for CASSLVLQGKQFF.

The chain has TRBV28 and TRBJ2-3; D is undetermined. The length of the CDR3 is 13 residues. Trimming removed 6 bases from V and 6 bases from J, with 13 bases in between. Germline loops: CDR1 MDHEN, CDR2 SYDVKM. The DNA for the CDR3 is TGTGCCAGCAGCCCTCCCGCACAGGATACGCAGTATTTT. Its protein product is CASSPPAQDTQYF.

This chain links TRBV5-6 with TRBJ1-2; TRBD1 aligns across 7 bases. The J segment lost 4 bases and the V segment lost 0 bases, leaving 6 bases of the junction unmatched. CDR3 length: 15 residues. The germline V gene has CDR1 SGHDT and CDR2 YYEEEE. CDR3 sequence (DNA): TGTGCCAGCAGCTTGGGCAGGGGGTACACCTATGGCTACACCTTC. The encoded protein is CASSLGRGYTYGYTF.

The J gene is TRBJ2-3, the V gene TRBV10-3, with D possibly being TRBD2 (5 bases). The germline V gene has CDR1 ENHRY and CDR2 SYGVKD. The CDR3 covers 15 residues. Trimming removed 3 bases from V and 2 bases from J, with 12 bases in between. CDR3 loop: CAISDRGFDTDTQYF. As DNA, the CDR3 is TGTGCCATCAGTGACAGAGGGTTCGACACAGATACGCAGTATTTT.

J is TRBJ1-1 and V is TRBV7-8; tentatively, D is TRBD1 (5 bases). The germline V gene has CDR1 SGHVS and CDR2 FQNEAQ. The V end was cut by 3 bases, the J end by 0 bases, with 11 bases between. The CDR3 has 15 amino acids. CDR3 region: CASSFGGRMNTEAFF. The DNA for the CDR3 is TGTGCCAGCAGCTTTGGGGGGAGGATGAACACTGAAGCTTTCTTT.

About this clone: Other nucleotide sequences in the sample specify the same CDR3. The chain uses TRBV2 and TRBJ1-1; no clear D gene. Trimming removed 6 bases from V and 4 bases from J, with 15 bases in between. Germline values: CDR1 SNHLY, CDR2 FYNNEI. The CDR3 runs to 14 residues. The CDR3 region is CASRRDRAGTEAFF. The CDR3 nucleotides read TGTGCCAGCAGGCGGGATAGGGCGGGCACTGAAGCTTTCTTT. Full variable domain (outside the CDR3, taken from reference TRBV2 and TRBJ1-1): EPEVTQTPSHQVTQMGQEVILRCVPISNHLYFYWYRQILGQKVEFLVSFYNNEISEKSEIFDDQFSVERPDGSNFTLKIRSTKLEDSAMYFCASRRDRAGTEAFFGQGTRLTVV.

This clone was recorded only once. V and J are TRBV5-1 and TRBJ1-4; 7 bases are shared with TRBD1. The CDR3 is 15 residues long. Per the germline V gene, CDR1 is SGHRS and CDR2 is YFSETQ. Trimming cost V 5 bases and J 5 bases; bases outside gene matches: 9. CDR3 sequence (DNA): TGCGCCAGCAGGAGCACCGGGACAGAGAATGAAAAACTGTTTTTT. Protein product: CASRSTGTENEKLFF.

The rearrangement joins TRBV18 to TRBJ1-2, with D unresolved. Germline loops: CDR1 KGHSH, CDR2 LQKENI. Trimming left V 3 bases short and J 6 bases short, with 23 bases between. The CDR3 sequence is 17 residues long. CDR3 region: CASSPLADGKGSNGYTF. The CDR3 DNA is TGTGCCAGCTCACCTCTCGCGGACGGGAAAGGGAGTAATGGCTACACCTTC.

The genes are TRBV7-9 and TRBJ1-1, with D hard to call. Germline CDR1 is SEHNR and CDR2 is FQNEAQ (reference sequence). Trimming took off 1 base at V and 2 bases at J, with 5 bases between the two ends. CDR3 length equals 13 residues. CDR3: CASSLGSNTEAFF. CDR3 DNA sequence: TGTGCCAGCAGCTTAGGTAGCAACACTGAAGCTTTCTTT.

The CDR3 sequence: CASSQSSGQGGSQPQHF. The CDR3 DNA follows: TGCGCCAGCAGTCAATCTAGCGGGCAGGGAGGTTCTCAGCCCCAGCATTTT. The V gene is TRBV23-1, the J gene TRBJ1-5; tentatively, D is TRBD1 (5 bases). TRBV23-1 is treated as an ORF (open reading frame) with a function not yet certain. The CDR3 loop spans 17 amino acids. The V end lost 0 bases, the J end lost 6 bases, and 18 bases lay between the germline ends.

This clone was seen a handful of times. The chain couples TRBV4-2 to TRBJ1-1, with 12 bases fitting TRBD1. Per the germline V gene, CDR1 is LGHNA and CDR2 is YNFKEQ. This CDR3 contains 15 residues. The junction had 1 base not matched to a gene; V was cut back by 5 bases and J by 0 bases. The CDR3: CASSGTGGMNTEAFF. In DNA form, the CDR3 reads TGTGCCAGCAGCGGGACAGGGGGCATGAACACTGAAGCTTTCTTT.